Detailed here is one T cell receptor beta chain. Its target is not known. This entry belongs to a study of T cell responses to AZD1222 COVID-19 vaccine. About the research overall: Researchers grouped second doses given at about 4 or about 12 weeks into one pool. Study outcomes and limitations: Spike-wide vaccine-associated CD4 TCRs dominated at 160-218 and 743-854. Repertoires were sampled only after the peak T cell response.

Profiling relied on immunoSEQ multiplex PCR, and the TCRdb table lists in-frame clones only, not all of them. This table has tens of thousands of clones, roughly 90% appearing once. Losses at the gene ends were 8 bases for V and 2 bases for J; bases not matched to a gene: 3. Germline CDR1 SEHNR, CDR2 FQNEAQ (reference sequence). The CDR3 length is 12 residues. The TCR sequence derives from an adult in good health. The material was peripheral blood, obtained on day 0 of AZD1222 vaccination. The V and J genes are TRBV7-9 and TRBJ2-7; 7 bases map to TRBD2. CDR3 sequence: CASGGGPYEQYF. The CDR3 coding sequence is TGTGCCAGCGGGGGGGGACCCTACGAGCAGTACTTC.